This TCR beta chain came from a study of blood T cell repertoires in COVID-19. Overall study: PBMCs, B-cell-depleted T cells, or T cells provided the cDNA or gDNA that made up the material.

The protocol was immunoSEQ multiplex PCR, while the TCRdb copy is restricted to in-frame clones and leaves out a portion. Among some 200,000 clones listed, 80% to 90% were seen once. Trimming removed 7 bases at V and 0 bases at J, with 16 bases between. Germline CDR1 reads SNHLY; CDR2 reads FYNNEI. This CDR3 is 16 amino acids long. Sequenced sample: peripheral blood. The chain employs TRBV2 and TRBJ1-5; D is unresolved. The receptor was isolated from a man in his thirties or forties with active or convalescent COVID-19. CDR3 sequence: CASTLGRQVSNQPQHF. Here the CDR3 DNA reads TGTGCCAGCACCTTGGGTCGGCAGGTTAGCAATCAGCCCCAGCATTTT. Full variable domain (rest looked up from reference TRBV2 and TRBJ1-5): EPEVTQTPSHQVTQMGQEVILRCVPISNHLYFYWYRQILGQKVEFLVSFYNNEISEKSEIFDDQFSVERPDGSNFTLKIRSTKLEDSAMYFCASTLGRQVSNQPQHFGDGTRLSIL.